This T cell receptor beta chain was obtained from a study of blood T cell repertoires in COVID-19. The method was immunoSEQ multiplex PCR; TCRdb's version includes in-frame clones alone and lacks a portion of them. The data contain about 340,000 clones, around 83% of them singletons. The germline CDR1 and CDR2 sequences are MGHRA and YSYEKL. Losses at the gene ends were 3 bases for V and 4 bases for J; bases not matched to a gene: 6. The CDR3 contains 15 residues. The sequencing sample was made of peripheral blood. The V gene is TRBV4-1, the J gene TRBJ1-2; 9 bases are a match to TRBD1. This receptor was obtained from a young man with active or convalescent COVID-19. Here the CDR3 reads CASSQRDRAPYGYTF. CDR3 nucleotides: TGCGCCAGCAGCCAGAGGGACAGGGCGCCCTATGGCTACACCTTC.